There are a few counts of the clone carrying this T cell receptor (beta chain). The junction departs from the called germline gene at one end, perhaps through a read error. Authors' data handling: Counts of nucleated cells, estimated from reference gene primer amplification, were obtained. Profiling relied on immunoSEQ multiplex PCR, and the TCRdb table lists in-frame clones only, not all of them. D and trimming were read from the DNA, whereas the V and J calls and clone size are those reported in that table. The table has 150,000 to 200,000 clones, about 88% seen once. The record originates from a study of blood T cell repertoires in COVID-19. The specimen sequenced was peripheral blood. The receptor was derived from a woman of 80 years or more with acute or convalescent COVID-19.

The CDR3 spells CSTSGTGDLF. In DNA form, the CDR3 reads TGCAGTACCTCCGGGACAGGGGATCTCTTC. The chain is built from TRBV20-1 and TRBJ2-1, with 10 bases fitting TRBD1. CDR3 length: 10 amino acids. The germline CDR1 and CDR2 sequences are DFQATT and SNEGSKA (reference sequence).